This entry lists 21 T cell receptor beta chains sequenced from one sample in a study of CD8 T cells in ankylosing spondylitis. TCRdb redid the calling of the 5' RACE reads with MiXCR, one entry per CDR3 protein. The sample contains approximately 150,000 distinct CDR3 sequences, approximately 32% of which appear only once. Sequencing used synovial fluid, either unsorted or a sorted T cell fraction (not recorded which). These TCRs come from a male donor with ankylosing spondylitis.

The rearrangement links TRBV20-1 to TRBJ2-5; 7 positions agree with TRBD1. CDR1 and CDR2 from the germline V gene are DFQATT and SNEGSKA (reference sequence). With V trimmed by 0 bases and J by 1 base, 5 bases remained unmatched. CDR3 length equals 15 residues. CDR3 amino acids: CSARDLHRGQETQYF. CDR3 coding DNA: TGCAGTGCTAGAGACCTCCACAGGGGCCAAGAGACCCAGTACTTC.

The V and J genes are TRBV10-3 and TRBJ2-7; a possible D gene is TRBD2 (7 bases). The V and J ends lost 0 bases and 2 bases respectively, with 11 bases between them. The CDR3 loop spans 15 amino acids. CDR1 ENHRY and CDR2 SYGVKD come from the germline V gene. The CDR3 DNA reads as TGTGCCATCAGTGAGTCGAGAGGGGGGGCCTACGAGCAGTACTTC. It codes for CAISESRGGAYEQYF.

J is TRBJ2-2 and V is TRBV3-1; D might be TRBD2 (6 bases). In germline, CDR1 is LGHDT, CDR2 YNNKEL (reference sequence). CDR3 length: 14 amino acids. The V end was cut by 4 bases, the J end by 6 bases, with 12 bases between. The CDR3 nucleotides read TGTGCCAGCAGCCGCCAGCTAGCGTCCGGGGAGCTGTTTTTT. Protein product: CASSRQLASGELFF.

This clonotype appeared once. The rearrangement joins TRBV7-3 to TRBJ1-2, with D perhaps TRBD1 (5 bases). Trimming took off 0 bases at V and 7 bases at J, with 12 bases between the two ends. Germline V gene data show CDR1 as SGHTA and CDR2 as FQGTGA. This CDR3 spans 14 amino acids. The CDR3, as DNA: TGTGCCAGCAGCTTAACCTCCCAGGGAGGTGGCTACACCTTC. The encoded protein is CASSLTSQGGGYTF.

This clonotype occurred many times. V gene TRBV7-9 combines with J gene TRBJ2-7; 11 positions match TRBD1. The CDR3 is 15 amino acids. Germline values: CDR1 SEHNR, CDR2 FQNEAQ (reference sequence). After removal of 2 bases from V and 3 bases from J, the junction contained 3 bases not matched to a gene. The DNA of the CDR3 is TGTGCCAGCAGCTTAACCGGGACAGGGGGCTACGAGCAGTACTTC. Its protein product is CASSLTGTGGYEQYF.

This clonotype was detected a few times. CDR3: CASSPLGSTNQPQHF. DNA of the CDR3: TGTGCCAGCAGTCCTCTGGGCAGCACCAATCAGCCCCAGCATTTT. The chain carries TRBV28 and TRBJ1-5; D is unclear. V gave up 5 bases and J gave up 3 bases, with 14 bases separating them. Germline values: CDR1 MDHEN, CDR2 SYDVKM. The CDR3 extends over 15 amino acids. Using reference TRBV28 and TRBJ1-5 for the parts outside the CDR3, the full variable domain is DVKVTQSSRYLVKRTGEKVFLECVQDMDHENMFWYRQDPGLGLRLIYFSYDVKMKEKGDIPEGYSVSREKKERFSLILESASTNQTSMYLCASSPLGSTNQPQHFGDGTRLSIL.

V gene TRBV7-9 combines with J gene TRBJ2-1, with 11 bases aligning to TRBD2. This CDR3 region has 15 residues. Germline assignment: CDR1 SEHNR and CDR2 FQNEAQ (reference sequence). The V segment lost 5 bases and the J segment 7 bases; nucleotides outside the gene matches: 7. DNA for the CDR3: TGTGCCAGCAGCGCCGCTAGCGGGGGGAAGAATGAGCAGTTCTTC. It is translated as CASSAASGGKNEQFF.

The gene calls are TRBV12-3 or TRBV12-4 and TRBJ2-5, with 7 bases aligning to TRBD1. V shed 6 bases and J 3 bases; nucleotides not matched to a gene: 4. The CDR3 contains 13 residues. CDR3 region: CASSGTAKETQYF. As DNA, the CDR3 is TGTGCCAGCAGCGGGACAGCCAAAGAGACCCAGTACTTC.

The V and J genes are TRBV20-1 and TRBJ1-2; tentatively, D is TRBD1 (6 bases). V gave up 6 bases and J gave up 8 bases, with 13 bases separating them. The CDR3 runs 11 residues. Germline values: CDR1 DFQATT, CDR2 SNEGSKA (reference sequence). CDR3 in amino acids: CSAIWGGGYTF. CDR3 nucleotide sequence: TGCAGTGCCATCTGGGGGGGCGGCTACACCTTC.

This clonotype has only a few counts. J is TRBJ1-6 and V is TRBV5-1; 9 positions agree with TRBD1. J gave up 7 bases and V 4 bases, and 15 bases lay outside the gene matches. This CDR3 is built from 18 residues. Germline lookup yields CDR1 SGHRS and CDR2 YFSETQ. The CDR3 protein is CASSPRRGQGLMNSPLHF. The CDR3 DNA follows: TGCGCCAGCAGCCCACGCCGCGGACAGGGGTTGATGAATTCACCCCTCCACTTT.

The chain combines TRBV27 with TRBJ1-2; D perhaps matches TRBD1 (6 bases). Trimming cost V 3 bases and J 7 bases, with 12 bases left between them. The CDR3 is 13 residues long. Looked up from germline, CDR1 is MNHEY and CDR2 is SMNVEV (reference sequence). The CDR3 sequence: CASSFPDRGGYTF. For the CDR3, the DNA is TGTGCCAGCAGTTTTCCGGACAGAGGTGGCTACACCTTC.

V usage is TRBV15 and J usage is TRBJ2-7; TRBD2 aligns across 13 bases. The germline V gene encodes CDR1 LNHNV and CDR2 YYDKDF (reference sequence). V was clipped by 5 bases and J by 3 bases; unmatched bases: 1. The CDR3 runs to 14 residues. The CDR3, as DNA: TGTGCCACCAGCCGGACTAGCGGGAGCTACGAGCAGTACTTC. It codes for CATSRTSGSYEQYF.

The chain employs TRBV5-6 and TRBJ2-1, with 8 positions matching TRBD1. CDR1 and CDR2 from the germline V gene are SGHDT and YYEEEE. The ends lost 4 bases at V and 5 bases at J; junction bases unmatched: 11. This CDR3 is 16 amino acids long. For the CDR3, the DNA is TGTGCCAGCAGCCGAAGACCGGGACAGGTAAACAATGAGCAGTTCTTC. Amino acid sequence: CASSRRPGQVNNEQFF.

The chain couples TRBV7-9 to TRBJ2-1; D is perhaps TRBD1 (6 bases). V lost 1 base and J lost 5, with 12 bases in between. Germline CDR1 and CDR2: SEHNR and FQNEAQ (reference sequence). The CDR3 length is 15 residues. CDR3 residues: CASSLGQGPNNEQFF. Here the CDR3 DNA reads TGTGCCAGCAGCTTAGGGCAGGGGCCAAACAATGAGCAGTTCTTC.

This clonotype was seen only a few times. The J gene is TRBJ2-1, the V gene TRBV20-1, with 9 bases matching TRBD2. J gave up 7 bases and V 5 bases, and 6 bases lay outside the gene matches. CDR1 DFQATT and CDR2 SNEGSKA come from the germline V gene (reference sequence). This CDR3 has 13 amino acids. CDR3 sequence (DNA): TGCAGTGCTCTGCGCGGGGGGGGAAATGAGCAGTTCTTC. Its protein product is CSALRGGGNEQFF.

J is TRBJ1-4 and V is TRBV12-3 or TRBV12-4; 8 bases align to TRBD1. The V and J ends lost 4 bases and 6 bases, in that order; junction bases with no gene match: 13. This CDR3 comprises 17 residues. CDR3 amino acids: CASSSGTGAEFDEKLFF. CDR3 nucleotides: TGTGCCAGCAGTTCGGGGACAGGCGCAGAGTTTGATGAAAAACTGTTTTTT.

The table lists this clonotype with a few counts. The J gene is TRBJ1-1, the V gene TRBV29-1, with 11 bases identical to TRBD1. This CDR3 has 16 residues. CDR1 SQVTM and CDR2 ANQGSEA come from the germline V gene. V shed 7 bases, J shed 4 bases, and the junction held 14 bases outside the gene matches. The CDR3 is CSAGDRGRNRGTEAFF. CDR3 sequence (DNA): TGCAGCGCCGGGGACAGGGGGAGAAATCGGGGCACTGAAGCTTTCTTT.

This clonotype came up a few times. The rearrangement joins TRBV28 to TRBJ1-1, with 9 bases lining up with TRBD1. The CDR3 spans 14 residues. V was clipped by 5 bases and J by 8 bases; unmatched bases: 9. Germline V gene lookup returns CDR1 MDHEN and CDR2 SYDVKM. The CDR3 nucleotides read TGTGCCAGCAGTCTAGGACAGGGGTATGGAGAAGCTTTCTTT. It is translated as CASSLGQGYGEAFF.

The rearrangement links TRBV29-1 to TRBJ2-5; D is uncertain. Germline CDR1 and CDR2: SQVTM and ANQGSEA. V was shortened by 6 bases and J by 1 base, with 15 bases between the two germline ends. The CDR3 is 14 amino acids. This chain's CDR3 is CSVQMTLPQETQYF. The CDR3 region has the DNA TGCAGCGTCCAGATGACACTTCCCCAAGAGACCCAGTACTTC.

This clonotype was counted between two and nine times. One end of the junction does not line up with germline, which may come from a read error. V gene TRBV7-9 combines with J gene TRBJ1-4; D is perhaps TRBD1 (5 bases). The germline gives CDR1 SEHNR, CDR2 FQNEAQ (reference sequence). CDR3 length: 12 amino acids. The CDR3: CASRLGAGKLFF. The CDR3 nucleotides read TGTGCCAGCAGGTTAGGGGCCGGCAAACTGTTTTTT.

J is TRBJ2-1 and V is TRBV10-3; TRBD1 aligns across 9 bases. The CDR3 is made up of 16 amino acids. Germline loops: CDR1 ENHRY, CDR2 SYGVKD. Trimming took 10 bases from V and 2 from J; bases not matched to a gene: 12. For the CDR3, the DNA is TGTGCCAGCAAGTCGGGACAGGGCCGAGCCTACAATGAGCAGTTCTTC. Residues: CASKSGQGRAYNEQFF.